This entry lists 22 T cell receptor beta chains sequenced from one sample in a study of shared clonotypes between healthy human individuals. TCRdb's table, derived via immunoSEQ multiplex PCR, lists solely in-frame clones and lacks some. This sample has around 88,000 clones, with 67% found just once. Sequenced: memory CD8+ T cells sorted from blood. Noted subset: CD45RO+ cells pooled with CCR7-negative TemRA cells. All receptors come from a man younger than 45 in good health.

V usage is TRBV4-1 and J usage is TRBJ2-7; tentatively, D is TRBD1 or TRBD2 (5 bases each). The V gene's germline CDR1 is MGHRA and CDR2 YSYEKL. The CDR3 length is 14 residues. V was pared by 4 bases and J by 10 bases, with 20 bases between. The CDR3 region has the DNA TGCGCCAGCAGCCGAGCCCTTGGGGGTATCGATCAGTACTTC. This sequence encodes CASSRALGGIDQYF.

CDR3 sequence (DNA): TGTGCCAGCAGCCTAGGGGACAGCTTCTCCTACGAGCAGTACTTC. Protein product: CASSLGDSFSYEQYF. This chain links TRBV9 with TRBJ2-7; 7 bases align to TRBD1. The CDR3 length is 15 residues. V dropped 4 bases and J dropped 0; count of bases not matched to a gene: 7. The germline V gene has CDR1 SGDLS and CDR2 YYNGEE.

V is TRBV16 and J is TRBJ1-2; no reliable D call. This CDR3 region has 12 residues. The germline gives CDR1 KGHSY, CDR2 FQNENV. V was cut by 4 bases and J by 4 bases, with 7 bases left in between. CDR3 in amino acids: CASSPDGYGYTF. The CDR3 DNA reads TGTGCCAGCAGCCCTGACGGCTATGGCTACACCTTC.

This rearrangement joins TRBV27 to TRBJ2-7, with D perhaps TRBD1 (6 bases). CDR1 and CDR2 from the germline V gene are MNHEY and SMNVEV (reference sequence). V lost 2 bases, J lost 10 bases, and 24 bases lay in between. CDR3 length: 16 amino acids. CDR3 region: CASSLLGHMGAEVQYF. The CDR3 DNA sequence: TGTGCCAGCAGTTTACTAGGACATATGGGGGCGGAAGTCCAGTACTTC.

This clone appeared many times. The chain links TRBV7-2 to TRBJ1-3; D might be TRBD1 (5 bases). Trimming took off 5 bases at V and 0 bases at J, with 8 bases between the two ends. The CDR3 totals 14 residues. CDR1 and CDR2 from the germline V gene are SGHTA and FQGNSA. The DNA for the CDR3 is TGTGCCAGCAGCAAAGGGACCTCTGGAAACACCATATATTTT. It codes for CASSKGTSGNTIYF.

The chain is built from TRBV10-2 and TRBJ1-4; no clear D gene. This CDR3 is built from 14 residues. Trimming took off 5 bases at V and 6 bases at J, with 13 bases between the two ends. CDR1 WSHSY and CDR2 SAAADI come from the germline V gene. The CDR3, as DNA: TGCGCCAGCAGTCCAACTTACACCGATGAAAAACTGTTTTTT. Translating it yields CASSPTYTDEKLFF.

The V call is TRBV27, the J call TRBJ2-4; 13 nucleotides line up with TRBD2. The germline V gene encodes CDR1 MNHEY and CDR2 SMNVEV (reference sequence). The CDR3 is made up of 18 amino acids. V dropped 5 bases and J dropped 6; count of bases not matched to a gene: 13. CDR3 bases: TGTGCCAGCAGTCTGCGAATCCCGGGACTAGCGGGGCCAAACATTCAGTACTTC. Translating it yields CASSLRIPGLAGPNIQYF.

As DNA, the CDR3 is TGTGCCAGCAGTGAAGCGCTTGGCAGGGGGAAGCATTTT. As protein: CASSEALGRGKHF. The chain uses TRBV2 and TRBJ1-5; the match to TRBD1 covers 7 bases. J was trimmed by 14 bases and V by 0 bases; bases with no gene match: 7. The CDR3 spans 13 residues. Per germline, CDR1 SNHLY and CDR2 FYNNEI.

The J gene is TRBJ1-5, the V gene TRBV2; D possibly corresponds to TRBD1 (6 bases). The CDR3 is 15 residues long. V gave up 2 bases and J gave up 2 bases, with 10 bases separating them. Germline CDR1 is SNHLY and CDR2 is FYNNEI. The CDR3 spells CASSESRGGNQPQHF. CDR3 DNA: TGTGCCAGCAGTGAATCCAGGGGTGGCAATCAGCCCCAGCATTTT.

The CDR3 region is CASSVTSSTDTQYF. The CDR3, as DNA: TGTGCCAGCAGTGTTACCTCTAGCACAGATACGCAGTATTTT. This chain connects TRBV2 to TRBJ2-3, with D unresolved. The germline gives CDR1 SNHLY, CDR2 FYNNEI. The V gene lost 4 bases and the J gene lost 0 bases, with 8 bases spanning the gap. CDR3 length: 14 amino acids. Looking up the rest from reference TRBV2 and TRBJ2-3 gives the full variable domain: EPEVTQTPSHQVTQMGQEVILRCVPISNHLYFYWYRQILGQKVEFLVSFYNNEISEKSEIFDDQFSVERPDGSNFTLKIRSTKLEDSAMYFCASSVTSSTDTQYFGPGTRLTVL.

The chain joins TRBV7-8 to TRBJ2-7; 8 positions agree with TRBD2. Per the germline V gene, CDR1 is SGHVS and CDR2 is FQNEAQ. The ends lost 5 bases at V and 0 bases at J; junction bases unmatched: 6. CDR3 length: 15 residues. The CDR3 nucleotides are TGTGCCAGCAGCCCCGTTAGCGGGACCTCCTACGAGCAGTACTTC. Residues: CASSPVSGTSYEQYF.

This sequence joins TRBV7-9 and TRBJ2-2, with 12 positions matching TRBD2. J was trimmed by 7 bases and V by 5 bases; bases with no gene match: 14. CDR3 length equals 18 residues. CDR1 and CDR2 from the germline V gene are SEHNR and FQNEAQ (reference sequence). CDR3: CASSPTSGSTTRDGELFF. CDR3 nucleotides: TGTGCCAGCAGCCCGACTAGCGGGAGCACTACTCGGGACGGGGAGCTGTTTTTT.

This clone is a singleton in its sample. This chain uses TRBV7-9 with TRBJ2-7; D unclear. Between the trimmed V and J ends, which lost 4 bases and 6 bases, there was a span of 10 bases. CDR1 SEHNR and CDR2 FQNEAQ come from the germline V gene (reference sequence). The CDR3 is 12 amino acids. The CDR3, as DNA: TGTGCCAGCAGCTCGGAGCAAGTCGAGCAGTACTTC. Amino acids: CASSSEQVEQYF.

The chain is built from TRBV7-8 and TRBJ1-5; 7 positions agree with TRBD1. The CDR3 has 15 residues. From germline, CDR1 is SGHVS and CDR2 FQNEAQ. The trim removed 7 bases at V and 1 base at J, leaving 7 bases unmatched. DNA for the CDR3: TGTGCCAGCACCATGACAGGGTCGAGCAATCAGCCCCAGCATTTT. Protein product: CASTMTGSSNQPQHF.

The CDR3 region has the DNA TGTGCCAGTAGGAAAGACAGGGGGATAAGCAATCAGCCCCAGCATTTT. Translated: CASRKDRGISNQPQHF. The genes are TRBV19 and TRBJ1-5; 9 positions match TRBD1. Per the germline V gene, CDR1 is LNHDA and CDR2 is SQIVND (reference sequence). Trimming at V came to 6 bases and at J to 1 base, leaving 7 bases not matched to a gene. This CDR3 contains 16 residues. Complete variable domain (other parts from reference TRBV19 and TRBJ1-5): DGGITQSPKYLFRKEGQNVTLSCEQNLNHDAMYWYRQDPGQGLRLIYYSQIVNDFQKGDIAEGYSVSREKKESFPLTVTSAQKNPTAFYLCASRKDRGISNQPQHFGDGTRLSIL.

The rearrangement uses TRBV15 and TRBJ2-5; D uncertain. Trimming removed 5 bases at V and 4 bases at J, with 11 bases between. In germline, CDR1 is LNHNV, CDR2 YYDKDF (reference sequence). CDR3 size: 13 residues. CDR3 in DNA: TGTGCCACCAGCCCCGACTCTTCAGAGACCCAGTACTTC. Protein sequence: CATSPDSSETQYF.

The V call is TRBV4-1, the J call TRBJ2-7, with TRBD2 matching over 8 bases. Per germline, CDR1 MGHRA and CDR2 YSYEKL. J lost 0 bases, V lost 2 bases, and 6 bases had no gene match. CDR3 length equals 16 residues. CDR3 nucleotides: TGCGCCAGCAGCCAACTTCTAGCGGGCCTCTCCTACGAGCAGTACTTC. Translation: CASSQLLAGLSYEQYF.

This sequence joins TRBV28 and TRBJ1-2; 7 positions agree with TRBD1. Trimming removed 1 base from V and 4 bases from J; junction bases left unmatched: 9. The CDR3 consists of 16 residues. Germline assignment: CDR1 MDHEN and CDR2 SYDVKM. CDR3: CASSLLQPDRVYGYTF. The DNA for the CDR3 is TGTGCCAGCAGTTTATTGCAGCCCGACAGGGTCTATGGCTACACCTTC.

The V gene is TRBV10-2, the J gene TRBJ2-1; maybe TRBD2 (6 bases). Trimming cost V 2 bases and J 3 bases, with 17 bases left between them. Germline V gives CDR1 WSHSY, CDR2 SAAADI. CDR3 size: 17 residues. CDR3 loop: CASSEIDTGDGYNEQFF. DNA for the CDR3: TGCGCCAGCAGTGAGATTGACACGGGAGATGGCTACAATGAGCAGTTCTTC.

The V gene is TRBV29-1, the J gene TRBJ1-2; D is uncertain. V was shortened by 7 bases and J by 0 bases, with 6 bases between the two germline ends. Germline-derived CDR1 and CDR2 are SQVTM and ANQGSEA. The CDR3 totals 11 residues. CDR3 DNA sequence: TGCAGCGCCAAAACTAACTATGGCTACACCTTC. It yields the protein CSAKTNYGYTF.

The chain has TRBV7-9 and TRBJ2-2; D gene uncertain. The germline CDR1 and CDR2 sequences are SEHNR and FQNEAQ (reference sequence). The length of the CDR3 is 10 residues. V dropped 10 bases and J dropped 5 bases, with 5 bases sitting between them. CDR3 residues: CAIRTGELFF. Here the CDR3 DNA reads TGTGCCATTAGAACCGGGGAGCTGTTTTTT.

The rearrangement joins TRBV7-6 to TRBJ1-5; D ambiguous. V lost 3 bases, J lost 7 bases, and 13 bases lay in between. The CDR3 has 14 residues. CDR1 and CDR2 from the germline V gene are SGHVS and FNYEAQ. CDR3 coding DNA: TGTGCCAGCAGCTTCGAAACGGGCACCCAGCCCCAGCATTTT. Its protein is CASSFETGTQPQHF.